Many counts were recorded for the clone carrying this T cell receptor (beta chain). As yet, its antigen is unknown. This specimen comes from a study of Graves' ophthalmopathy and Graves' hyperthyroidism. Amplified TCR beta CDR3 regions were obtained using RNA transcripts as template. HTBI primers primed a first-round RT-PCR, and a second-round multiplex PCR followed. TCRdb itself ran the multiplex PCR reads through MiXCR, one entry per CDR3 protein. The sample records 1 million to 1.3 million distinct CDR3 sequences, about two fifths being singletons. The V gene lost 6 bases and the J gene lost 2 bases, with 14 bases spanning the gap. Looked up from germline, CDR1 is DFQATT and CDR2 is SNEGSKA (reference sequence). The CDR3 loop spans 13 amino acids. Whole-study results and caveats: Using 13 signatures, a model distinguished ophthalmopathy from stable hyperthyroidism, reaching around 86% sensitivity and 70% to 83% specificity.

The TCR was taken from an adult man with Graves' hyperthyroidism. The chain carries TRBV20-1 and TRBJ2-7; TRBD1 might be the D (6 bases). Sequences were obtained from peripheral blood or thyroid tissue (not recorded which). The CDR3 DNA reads TGCAGTGCGTACAGGGCTGGGACCTACGAGCAGTACTTC. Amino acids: CSAYRAGTYEQYF.